This T cell receptor beta chain was sequenced during a study of blood T cell repertoires in COVID-19. Study information: Sites in the United States, Italy and Spain provided acute and convalescent COVID-19 samples. T cells, B-cell-depleted T cells, or PBMCs supplied cDNA or gDNA.

As originally analysed: Amplified reference gene primers provided the basis for estimating nucleated cell counts. Libraries were prepared by immunoSEQ multiplex PCR; TCRdb keeps only in-frame clonotypes and omits some of them. V, J and clone size are taken as reported in that table, and D and trimming were inferred from the DNA itself. The table lists roughly 250,000 clones, under 90% of them singletons, with about 9.1% in the top ten. The receptor's source is a human donor in a cohort sampled during active COVID-19. Sample: peripheral blood.

This CDR3 is CASSSGGWGDTQYF. CDR3 bases: TGTGCCAGCAGCTCCGGGGGTTGGGGAGATACGCAGTATTTT. J is TRBJ2-3 and V is TRBV5-8; maybe TRBD2 (6 bases). The germline V gene encodes CDR1 SGHTS and CDR2 YDEGEE. This CDR3 region has 14 residues. The V gene lost 3 bases and the J gene lost 5 bases, with 13 bases spanning the gap.